The 16 T cell receptor beta chains in this list originate from one sample, sequenced in a study of CXCR3-negative and CXCR3-positive naive CD8 T cells. Regarding the study as a whole: Compared with CXCR3-negative naive cells, CXCR3-positive naive cells showed more hydrophobic TRB CDR3s.

The antigens of these receptors remain unknown. All TRB cDNA libraries came from 5' RACE performed with UMI labels. TCRdb reprocessed the 5' RACE reads; each CDR3 protein has one entry and no DNA is given. This table holds 6,500 to 7,000 distinct CDR3 sequences. The specimen sequenced was naive CXCR3+ CD8+ T cells from blood. The subset here: CD45RO-CCR7+CD27+CD95- naive CD8+ T cells expressing CXCR3 (TNR3+). The receptors were sampled from a human donor in good health. Some clones in this sample may be carry-over from other donors' samples.

Its frequency marks this clonotype as medium-sized (0.01 to 0.1%). The rearrangement links TRBV4-2 to TRBJ1-1; TCRdb names TRBD1, which stays unverified in the absence of DNA. CDR3 length: 12 residues. The V gene's germline CDR1 is LGHNA and CDR2 YNFKEQ. The CDR3 sequence is CASGQGSTEAFF.

In terms of frequency, this clonotype is medium-sized. The chain links TRBV5-1 to TRBJ2-5; lacking DNA, the TRBD1 call made by TCRdb goes unchecked. The CDR3 is made up of 16 amino acids. CDR1 SGHRS and CDR2 YFSETQ come from the germline V gene. The CDR3 protein is CASSYPVQGAEETQYF.

By frequency, this clonotype is medium-sized (0.01 to 0.1%). This rearrangement joins TRBV11-2 to TRBJ2-5; no DNA is available, so the TRBD1 call from TCRdb remains unchecked. This CDR3 is built from 16 residues. Per the germline V gene, CDR1 is SGHAT and CDR2 is FQNNGV. This CDR3 is CASTAHPGQLGETQYF.

J is TRBJ2-1 and V is TRBV9; with no DNA, the TCRdb D assignment of TRBD2 cannot be verified. Germline CDR1 reads SGDLS; CDR2 reads YYNGEE. The CDR3 is 14 amino acids. CDR3 in amino acids: CASSSTRGYNEQFF.

The J gene is TRBJ1-4, the V gene TRBV10-3; no DNA is available, so the TRBD1 call from TCRdb remains unchecked. Germline CDR1 and CDR2: ENHRY and SYGVKD. The CDR3 sequence is 15 residues long. CDR3 protein: CAISGEKNRVEKLFF.

The chain combines TRBV11-2 with TRBJ2-5. The CDR3 totals 14 residues. Germline values: CDR1 SGHAT, CDR2 FQNNGV. The CDR3 sequence is CASSLDQGWETQYF.

The chain uses TRBV9 and TRBJ2-7. Looked up from germline, CDR1 is SGDLS and CDR2 is YYNGEE. The length of the CDR3 is 14 residues. Here the CDR3 reads CASSVGGVSYEQYF. The full variable domain, completed using reference TRBV9 and TRBJ2-7, is DSGVTQTPKHLITATGQRVTLRCSPRSGDLSVYWYQQSLDQGLQFLIQYYNGEERAKGNILERFSAQQFPDLHSELNLSSLELGDSALYFCASSVGGVSYEQYFGPGTRLTVT.

This clonotype is called medium-sized (0.01 to 0.1%) based on its frequency. V is TRBV29-1 and J is TRBJ2-1; TCRdb's D gene call, TRBD1, goes unchecked for lack of DNA. Germline CDR1 reads SQVTM; CDR2 reads ANQGSEA. The CDR3 runs 12 residues. The CDR3 is CSVRDSYNEQFF.

V and J are TRBV7-6 and TRBJ1-3. In germline, CDR1 is SGHVS, CDR2 FNYEAQ. The CDR3 totals 15 residues. The CDR3: CASSLVTDSGNTIYF. The complete variable domain, with remaining parts taken from reference TRBV7-6 and TRBJ1-3, reads GAGVSQSPRYKVTKRGQDVALRCDPISGHVSLYWYRQALGQGPEFLTYFNYEAQQDKSGLPNDRFSAERPEGSISTLTIQRTEQRDSAMYRCASSLVTDSGNTIYFGEGSWLTVV.

The chain carries TRBV15 and TRBJ2-7; TCRdb gives TRBD2 as the D gene, but with no DNA this cannot be confirmed. The CDR3 has 14 amino acids. Germline CDR1 reads LNHNV; CDR2 reads YYDKDF (reference sequence). CDR3 in amino acids: CATSELAYLSEQYF. Full variable domain (outside the CDR3, taken from reference TRBV15 and TRBJ2-7): DAMVIQNPRYQVTQFGKPVTLSCSQTLNHNVMYWYQQKSSQAPKLLFHYYDKDFNNEADTPDNFQSRRPNTSFCFLDIRSPGLGDTAMYLCATSELAYLSEQYFGPGTRLTVT.

Measured by frequency, this clonotype is medium-sized. V and J are TRBV28 and TRBJ2-1; checking the TCRdb D call of TRBD2 is not possible without DNA. The CDR3 has 16 residues. Per germline, CDR1 MDHEN and CDR2 SYDVKM. The CDR3 here is CASSFGGPSSYNEQFF.

This clonotype is deemed medium-sized by its frequency. V usage is TRBV7-6 and J usage is TRBJ1-5. The CDR3 sequence is 13 residues long. The V gene's germline CDR1 is SGHVS and CDR2 FNYEAQ. The CDR3 loop reads CASSYGSNQPQHF.

The genes are TRBV27 and TRBJ2-7. The CDR3 is 14 residues long. Germline CDR1 MNHEY, CDR2 SMNVEV (reference sequence). The CDR3 spells CASSFSSSYYEQYF.

The V and J genes are TRBV7-6 and TRBJ2-1. Germline CDR1 and CDR2: SGHVS and FNYEAQ. This CDR3 is built from 13 residues. The CDR3: CASSLADDNEQFF.

The chain couples TRBV4-1 to TRBJ1-4. There are 15 residues in the CDR3. Germline V gene lookup returns CDR1 MGHRA and CDR2 YSYEKL. The CDR3 sequence: CASSQVLGPDEKLFF.

The J gene is TRBJ1-2, the V gene TRBV29-1. Germline V CDR1 and CDR2: SQVTM, ANQGSEA. The CDR3 is 15 amino acids. CDR3 region: CSVTRRAPEIYGYTF.